One and the same sample provided the 31 T cell receptor beta chains below, sequenced in a study of radiation and T cells in renal cell carcinoma. Sequenced by immunoSEQ multiplex PCR; TCRdb stores in-frame clones only, minus some. The table includes around 76,000 clones, about four fifths detected once. Time point meaning: blood 2 weeks post-SBRT. Treatment meaning: 15 Gy SBRT to primary tumor, nephrectomy 4 weeks later. The source was blood, collected from a patient whose treatment included radiotherapy and nephrectomy. Receptor source: a man aged 55 to 69 with renal cell carcinoma.

This clone has only one observation. V and J are TRBV5-1 and TRBJ2-7, with a weak D call TRBD1 (6 bases). CDR1 is SGHRS, CDR2 YFSETQ, per germline. CDR3 size: 16 residues. Deletions cut 4 bases from V and 0 bases from J, with 17 bases between. CDR3 nucleotide sequence: TGCGCCAGCAGCGAGGCGACGGGACATAGCTCCTACGAGCAGTACTTC. Translated: CASSEATGHSSYEQYF.

V is TRBV9 and J is TRBJ2-7, with unresolved D. Looked up from germline, CDR1 is SGDLS and CDR2 is YYNGEE. CDR3 size: 14 residues. V lost 0 bases and J lost 3, with 10 bases in between. This chain's CDR3 is CASSVGDSDYEQYF. The CDR3 region has the DNA TGTGCCAGCAGCGTAGGCGACTCCGACTACGAGCAGTACTTC. Variable domain in full (rest from reference TRBV9 and TRBJ2-7): DSGVTQTPKHLITATGQRVTLRCSPRSGDLSVYWYQQSLDQGLQFLIQYYNGEERAKGNILERFSAQQFPDLHSELNLSSLELGDSALYFCASSVGDSDYEQYFGPGTRLTVT.

This clone came up a few times. The J gene is TRBJ2-4, the V gene TRBV25-1; D ambiguous. Trimming cost V 1 base and J 4 bases, with 5 bases left between them. The CDR3 sequence is 13 residues long. The V gene's germline CDR1 is MGHDK and CDR2 SYGVNS. CDR3 DNA: TGTGCCAGCAGTGAATTCTCAAAAAACATTCAGTACTTC. Protein product: CASSEFSKNIQYF.

The gene calls are TRBV30 and TRBJ1-1; D unclear. Germline CDR1 reads GTSNPN; CDR2 reads SVGIG (reference sequence). With 0 bases removed from V and 8 bases from J, the gap between germline ends came to 10 bases. This CDR3 has 12 residues. The CDR3 DNA sequence: TGTGCCTGGAGTGTACTTTTAGGGGAAGCTTTCTTT. This sequence encodes CAWSVLLGEAFF.

The CDR3 reads CASSSRGDNEKLFF. The DNA for the CDR3 is TGTGCCAGCAGCTCGCGAGGGGATAATGAAAAACTGTTTTTT. The J gene is TRBJ1-4, the V gene TRBV9, with D possibly matching TRBD1 (5 bases). Trimming stripped 4 bases from V and 4 bases from J, with 11 bases between. The CDR3 contains 14 residues. The germline V gene has CDR1 SGDLS and CDR2 YYNGEE. The whole variable domain, filled in from reference TRBV9 and TRBJ1-4, reads DSGVTQTPKHLITATGQRVTLRCSPRSGDLSVYWYQQSLDQGLQFLIQYYNGEERAKGNILERFSAQQFPDLHSELNLSSLELGDSALYFCASSSRGDNEKLFFGSGTQLSVL.

This sequence joins TRBV19 and TRBJ2-3, with D tentatively TRBD2 (5 bases). Germline values: CDR1 LNHDA, CDR2 SQIVND (reference sequence). Trimming pared 3 bases from V and 8 bases from J, leaving 12 bases between. The CDR3 totals 13 residues. The CDR3 DNA reads TGTGCCAGTAGTATCGAGGGTTGGTCTACGCAGTATTTT. Translating it yields CASSIEGWSTQYF.

CDR3 DNA sequence: TGTGCCAGCAGTCCTCCCGGGCACAAATCCTACGAGCAGTACTTC. Translation gives CASSPPGHKSYEQYF. The V gene is TRBV28, the J gene TRBJ2-7; no firm D call. The CDR3 contains 15 residues. V lost 5 bases and J 1 base, leaving 15 bases between the germline ends. CDR1 is MDHEN and CDR2 is SYDVKM in the germline V gene.

V and J are TRBV5-1 and TRBJ1-3; perhaps TRBD1 as D (6 bases). The CDR3 spans 17 residues. The V gene lost 2 bases and the J gene lost 0 bases, with 15 bases spanning the gap. Per germline, CDR1 SGHRS and CDR2 YFSETQ. CDR3 protein: CASSFLDRSDSGNTIYF. The DNA for the CDR3 is TGCGCCAGCAGCTTCCTTGACAGGTCCGACTCTGGAAACACCATATATTTT. Full variable domain (rest looked up from reference TRBV5-1 and TRBJ1-3): KAGVTQTPRYLIKTRGQQVTLSCSPISGHRSVSWYQQTPGQGLQFLFEYFSETQRNKGNFPGRFSGRQFSNSRSEMNVSTLELGDSALYLCASSFLDRSDSGNTIYFGEGSWLTVV.

The chain couples TRBV29-1 to TRBJ2-5; D perhaps matches TRBD1 (6 bases). Germline V gene lookup returns CDR1 SQVTM and CDR2 ANQGSEA. V lost 6 bases to trimming and J lost 0 bases, with 14 bases between them. The CDR3 extends over 14 amino acids. This chain's CDR3 is CSVAGQGYQETQYF. The CDR3 nucleotides are TGCAGCGTGGCAGGGCAGGGGTACCAAGAGACCCAGTACTTC.

J is TRBJ2-2 and V is TRBV5-1; D is perhaps TRBD1 (5 bases). Trimming pared 1 base from V and 4 bases from J, leaving 26 bases between. CDR1 SGHRS and CDR2 YFSETQ come from the germline V gene. CDR3 length: 20 residues. In DNA, the CDR3 is TGCGCCAGCAGCTTGCAATACTCCCCCGGTCGAGTTCAGGGCACCGGGGAGCTGTTTTTT. It specifies CASSLQYSPGRVQGTGELFF.

This clone was detected only a few times. The chain links TRBV27 to TRBJ2-1, with TRBD2 matching over 7 bases. CDR1 and CDR2 from the germline V gene are MNHEY and SMNVEV (reference sequence). Germline trimming cut 0 bases from V and 7 bases from J; bases unmatched to any gene: 6. The CDR3 is 15 residues long. CDR3 in DNA: TGTGCCAGCAGTTTATCGTGGCAGGGAGGGAATGAGCAGTTCTTC. Amino acid sequence: CASSLSWQGGNEQFF.

This clone was seen more than once but under ten times. CDR3 in amino acids: CASSEVGPDTQYF. CDR3 nucleotide sequence: TGTGCCAGCAGTGAAGTGGGTCCAGATACGCAGTATTTT. The gene calls are TRBV25-1 and TRBJ2-3; D is ambiguous. CDR1 and CDR2 from the germline V gene are MGHDK and SYGVNS. The CDR3 consists of 13 residues. V gave up 2 bases and J gave up 4 bases, with 7 bases separating them.

The rearrangement joins TRBV7-2 to TRBJ2-1; 10 nucleotides align to TRBD2. The V gene's germline CDR1 is SGHTA and CDR2 FQGNSA. J was trimmed by 8 bases and V by 8 bases; bases with no gene match: 12. The CDR3 consists of 15 residues. As DNA, the CDR3 is TGTGCCAGCGGCAGGACTAGCGGTGGGCCCGATGAGCAGTTCTTC. Translating it yields CASGRTSGGPDEQFF.

V is TRBV14 and J is TRBJ2-1, with 8 bases identical to TRBD2. The V gene's germline CDR1 is SGHDN and CDR2 FVKESK. Trimming removed 1 base from V and 7 bases from J; junction bases left unmatched: 6. This CDR3 region has 15 residues. CDR3 sequence (DNA): TGTGCCAGCAGCCAAGTTATGATAGCGGGGAATGAGCAGTTCTTC. Its translation: CASSQVMIAGNEQFF. Filled out from reference TRBV14 and TRBJ2-1, the complete variable domain reads EAGVTQFPSHSVIEKGQTVTLRCDPISGHDNLYWYRRVMGKEIKFLLHFVKESKQDESGMPNNRFLAERTGGTYSTLKVQPAELEDSGVYFCASSQVMIAGNEQFFGPGTRLTVL.

This chain uses TRBV2 with TRBJ2-2; perhaps D is TRBD1 or TRBD2 (5 bases each). The V gene lost 4 bases and the J gene lost 4 bases, with 13 bases spanning the gap. Germline-derived CDR1 and CDR2 are SNHLY and FYNNEI. The length of the CDR3 is 15 residues. CDR3 sequence reads: CASSVGRAGTGELFF. In DNA form, the CDR3 reads TGTGCCAGCAGTGTCGGCAGGGCGGGCACCGGGGAGCTGTTTTTT.

This chain joins TRBV6-5 and TRBJ2-5, with TRBD1 matching 7 bases. The CDR3 extends over 14 amino acids. V was clipped by 5 bases and J by 2 bases; unmatched bases: 5. The germline V gene encodes CDR1 MNHEY and CDR2 SVGAGI. This chain's CDR3 is CASSRPGQQETQYF. The CDR3 DNA is TGTGCCAGCAGTAGACCGGGACAGCAAGAGACCCAGTACTTC.

This chain joins TRBV6-6 and TRBJ1-2, with 8 bases aligning to TRBD1. The CDR3 has 14 amino acids. The germline V gene encodes CDR1 MNHNY and CDR2 SVGAGI (reference sequence). Germline trimming cut 5 bases from V and 4 bases from J; bases unmatched to any gene: 6. CDR3 bases: TGTGCCAGCAGTCTCACCGGGACAGGCTATGGCTACACCTTC. It specifies CASSLTGTGYGYTF.

The genes are TRBV6-6 and TRBJ2-7, with D possibly matching TRBD1 (7 bases). The germline V and J ends were trimmed by 2 bases and 0 bases, with 11 bases remaining between them. Per the germline V gene, CDR1 is MNHNY and CDR2 is SVGAGI (reference sequence). This CDR3 comprises 15 residues. The CDR3 sequence: CASSYAQGGSYEQYF. The DNA for the CDR3 is TGTGCCAGCAGTTACGCCCAGGGGGGCTCCTACGAGCAGTACTTC.

For the CDR3, the DNA is TGCGCCAGCAGCTGGCAGATCACAGATACGCAGTATTTT. It codes for CASSWQITDTQYF. This chain uses TRBV5-1 with TRBJ2-3; no firm D call. V was trimmed by 3 bases and J by 2 bases, leaving 7 bases between them. Germline V gene lookup returns CDR1 SGHRS and CDR2 YFSETQ. This CDR3 has 13 residues.

This chain connects TRBV5-1 to TRBJ1-2, with 7 bases matching TRBD1. Germline values: CDR1 SGHRS, CDR2 YFSETQ. The V and J ends lost 9 bases and 5 bases, in that order; junction bases with no gene match: 13. The CDR3 is made up of 14 amino acids. CDR3 protein: CATRDGTESYGYTF. CDR3 nucleotide sequence: TGCGCCACTCGGGACGGGACAGAGAGTTATGGCTACACCTTC.

The rearrangement uses TRBV10-3 and TRBJ2-7, with 7 bases identical to TRBD1. The germline V gene encodes CDR1 ENHRY and CDR2 SYGVKD. The CDR3 runs to 13 residues. With V trimmed by 6 bases and J by 2 bases, 4 bases remained unmatched. The CDR3 region has the DNA TGTGCCATCAGCCCGGGACAGCCCTACGAGCAGTACTTC. It codes for CAISPGQPYEQYF.

The chain combines TRBV29-1 with TRBJ2-7; 9 bases are a match to TRBD1. Germline V CDR1 and CDR2: SQVTM, ANQGSEA. The CDR3 consists of 13 residues. The ends lost 4 bases at V and 2 bases at J; junction bases unmatched: 3. CDR3 DNA: TGCAGCGTTGTGAGGACAGGGGCCTACGAGCAGTACTTC. Translation gives CSVVRTGAYEQYF.

The genes are TRBV4-3 and TRBJ2-3; 7 bases are a match to TRBD1. Looked up from germline, CDR1 is LGHNA and CDR2 is YSLEER. This CDR3 has 17 residues. V trimming: 0 bases; J trimming: 2 bases; junction bases outside the gene matches: 8. The CDR3 region is CASSQDFGRGTTDTQYF. The CDR3 region has the DNA TGCGCCAGCAGCCAAGATTTTGGCAGGGGGACCACAGATACGCAGTATTTT.

The genes are TRBV19 and TRBJ2-1; 9 bases align to TRBD2. Germline assignment: CDR1 LNHDA and CDR2 SQIVND (reference sequence). The CDR3 has 16 amino acids. J lost 9 bases, V lost 3 bases, and 12 bases had no gene match. The CDR3 here is CASSMVSGRIRLEQFF. In DNA, the CDR3 is TGTGCCAGTAGTATGGTAAGCGGGAGGATACGACTTGAGCAGTTCTTC. The entire variable domain, with the rest obtained from reference TRBV19 and TRBJ2-1, is as follows: DGGITQSPKYLFRKEGQNVTLSCEQNLNHDAMYWYRQDPGQGLRLIYYSQIVNDFQKGDIAEGYSVSREKKESFPLTVTSAQKNPTAFYLCASSMVSGRIRLEQFFGPGTRLTVL.

The genes are TRBV2 and TRBJ1-4, with unresolved D. V dropped 2 bases and J dropped 8 bases, with 3 bases sitting between them. This CDR3 spans 11 amino acids. From germline, CDR1 is SNHLY and CDR2 FYNNEI. The CDR3 DNA follows: TGTGCCAGCAGTGAATACGAAAAACTGTTTTTT. This translates into CASSEYEKLFF.

The chain is built from TRBV9 and TRBJ2-5, with 9 bases fitting TRBD2. V was clipped by 3 bases and J by 5 bases; unmatched bases: 2. The germline CDR1 and CDR2 sequences are SGDLS and YYNGEE. This CDR3 region has 13 residues. CDR3 sequence: CASSESGGETQYF. CDR3 nucleotide sequence: TGTGCCAGCAGCGAGAGCGGGGGGGAGACCCAGTACTTC.

The chain combines TRBV29-1 with TRBJ2-2; D gene ambiguous. Trimming took 5 bases from V and 2 from J, leaving 15 bases between them. CDR3 size: 15 residues. Germline CDR1 SQVTM, CDR2 ANQGSEA. The CDR3 sequence is CSVSPFQANTGELFF. CDR3 DNA sequence: TGCAGCGTTTCTCCCTTCCAGGCCAACACCGGGGAGCTGTTTTTT.

The rearrangement joins TRBV5-1 to TRBJ2-2; 12 bases match TRBD2. Germline assignment: CDR1 SGHRS and CDR2 YFSETQ. The CDR3 is made up of 19 amino acids. Trimming removed 2 bases from V and 4 bases from J; junction bases left unmatched: 12. CDR3 sequence reads: CASSFYPTLAGGSTGELFF. In DNA form, the CDR3 reads TGCGCCAGCAGCTTCTACCCTACTCTAGCGGGAGGGAGCACCGGGGAGCTGTTTTTT. The full variable domain, completed using reference TRBV5-1 and TRBJ2-2, is KAGVTQTPRYLIKTRGQQVTLSCSPISGHRSVSWYQQTPGQGLQFLFEYFSETQRNKGNFPGRFSGRQFSNSRSEMNVSTLELGDSALYLCASSFYPTLAGGSTGELFFGEGSRLTVL.

The gene calls are TRBV9 and TRBJ2-7; D remains ambiguous. CDR1 SGDLS and CDR2 YYNGEE come from the germline V gene. CDR3 length equals 13 residues. The ends were cut back, 0 bases at V and 3 bases at J, with 7 bases in the middle. The CDR3 here is CASSVEPLYEQYF. The CDR3 region has the DNA TGTGCCAGCAGCGTAGAACCTCTCTACGAGCAGTACTTC.

The V call is TRBV7-3, the J call TRBJ2-1, with 14 bases that match TRBD2. The J segment lost 8 bases and the V segment lost 1 base, leaving 4 bases of the junction unmatched. This CDR3 spans 16 amino acids. Germline V lookup: CDR1 SGHTA, CDR2 FQGTGA. The CDR3 is CASSLIGTSGSYEQFF. The CDR3 region has the DNA TGTGCCAGCAGCTTAATCGGGACTAGCGGGAGCTATGAGCAGTTCTTC.

This clone was recorded many times. V gene TRBV19 combines with J gene TRBJ2-3; the D is unclear. Trimming removed 3 bases from V and 9 bases from J, with 19 bases in between. Germline CDR1 and CDR2: LNHDA and SQIVND (reference sequence). The CDR3 length is 15 residues. The chain's CDR3 is CASSIVAMPGGTQYF. DNA for the CDR3: TGTGCCAGTAGTATTGTAGCTATGCCCGGTGGGACGCAGTATTTT. The variable domain in full, with the rest retrieved from reference TRBV19 and TRBJ2-3, is DGGITQSPKYLFRKEGQNVTLSCEQNLNHDAMYWYRQDPGQGLRLIYYSQIVNDFQKGDIAEGYSVSREKKESFPLTVTSAQKNPTAFYLCASSIVAMPGGTQYFGPGTRLTVL.